The subject of this entry is one T cell receptor beta chain. V shed 6 bases and J shed 4 bases, with 12 bases lying between them. Germline CDR1 reads MNHEY; CDR2 reads SVGAGI. This CDR3 is 13 amino acids long. These data originate in a study of shared clonotypes between healthy human individuals. Clones were sequenced by immunoSEQ multiplex PCR, and TCRdb holds only the in-frame ones, with some missing. Of millions of clones listed, over 85% are singletons. The receptor was isolated from a young man in good health. The chain links TRBV6-5 to TRBJ1-2; a weak D match, TRBD1 (5 bases). Sequenced material: naive CD4+ T cells sorted from blood. Noted subset: CD45RA+ positively selected. The CDR3, as DNA: TGTGCCAGCAGCCAGACAGCTTCCTATGGCTACACCTTC. This sequence encodes CASSQTASYGYTF.